A selection of T cell receptor beta chains follows, all from one sample in a study of a mutant IDH1 vaccine in newly diagnosed glioma. These receptors' antigens are unknown. The data were produced by immunoSEQ multiplex PCR, yet TCRdb's version contains in-frame clones alone and is incomplete. Found here are roughly 60,000 clones, roughly 81% of them singletons; the top ten hold roughly 3.9%. The specimen comprised PBMCs, sampled from a glioma patient whose treatment included an IDH1 peptide vaccine. The receptors were gathered from a man younger than 45 with glioma. CDR3s include the opening cysteine and the closing phenylalanine or tryptophan. Fields, in order: J gene, V gene, clone size, D gene, CDR3 DNA, CDR3 protein. D genes are given only for firm matches. Clone size is shown for a subset of rows, as once, few, many or a class of expanded clone.

TRBJ2-1 TRBV28 . . TGTGCCAGCAGCTTGCGGGACACACTCTACAATGAGCAGTTCTTC CASSLRDTLYNEQFF
TRBJ1-1 TRBV5-1 . TRBD1 TGCGCCAGCAGCTTGGGAGGGGGCGAGACTGAAGCTTTCTTT CASSLGGGETEAFF
TRBJ1-1 TRBV5-6 once . TGTGCCAGCAACCCCGGAAGGCTTAACACTGAAGCTTTCTTT CASNPGRLNTEAFF
TRBJ1-2 TRBV19 once TRBD1 TGTGCCACTAAAGACAGGGGGTACTATGGCTACACCTTC CATKDRGYYGYTF
TRBJ2-2 TRBV7-2 . TRBD2 TGTGCCAGCAGCGAGACTAGCGGGGCCGGGGAGCTGTTTTTT CASSETSGAGELFF
TRBJ1-5 TRBV2 . TRBD1 TGTGCCAGCAGTGGACAGGGGAATCAGCCCCAGCATTTT CASSGQGNQPQHF
TRBJ2-7 TRBV7-9 . TRBD2 TGTGCCAGCAGCTTAGCGGGAGGGACTGTTTACTACGAGCAGTACTTC CASSLAGGTVYYEQYF
TRBJ1-1 TRBV11-3 . . TGTGCCAGCAGCTTATCAGGGGTCACTGAAGCTTTCTTT CASSLSGVTEAFF
TRBJ1-4 TRBV7-9 . . TGTGCCAGCAGCTCCCGGGACGGGGGGATTAATGAAAAACTGTTTTTT CASSSRDGGINEKLFF
TRBJ1-5 TRBV19 . . TGTGCCAGTAGTATAGAGGTCGGGGCTTTCTTTCAGCCCCAGCATTTT CASSIEVGAFFQPQHF
TRBJ2-2 TRBV15 . . TGTGCCACCAGCAGAGATCAGGGTTTGGCATGGAGGACCGGGGAGCTGTTTTTT CATSRDQGLAWRTGELFF
TRBJ1-5 TRBV15 . TRBD1 TGTGCCACCAGCAGAGGACAGGGCGGCTATCAGCCCCAGCATTTT CATSRGQGGYQPQHF
TRBJ1-5 TRBV6-5 few . TGTGCCAGCGGAAGGGTTGCGAGTCAGCCCCAGCATTTT CASGRVASQPQHF
TRBJ2-7 TRBV7-8 . TRBD1 TGTGCCAGCAGCCAGGACAGGGGGTCCTACGAGCAGTACTTC CASSQDRGSYEQYF
TRBJ1-6 TRBV6-4 . . TGTGCCAGCAGTGCTTTCTTCGGATCACCCCTCCACTTT CASSAFFGSPLHF
TRBJ1-1 TRBV18 few . TGTGCCAGCTCACCAATGACAGCCATGAACACTGAAGCTTTCTTT CASSPMTAMNTEAFF
TRBJ1-5 TRBV28 . . TGTGCCAGCAGTAATGGATTGTACAGCCAGTATAGCAATCAGCCCCAGCATTTT CASSNGLYSQYSNQPQHF
TRBJ2-1 TRBV5-4 . . TGTGCCAGCAGCTTGGGGCTAGCGCGTTACAATGAGCAGTTCTTC CASSLGLARYNEQFF
TRBJ2-2 TRBV19 . TRBD2 TGTGCCAGTATGCGGGGGGCGGAGAACGGGGAGCTGTTTTTT CASMRGAENGELFF
TRBJ1-3 TRBV10-2 . . TGCGCCAGCTCCCCAGGCGGCCGCAGCTCTGGAAACACCATATATTTT CASSPGGRSSGNTIYF
TRBJ2-7 TRBV4-1 . . TGCGCCAGCAGCCAGGGCCGCGGAGGGAGCTCCTACGAGCAGTACTTC CASSQGRGGSSYEQYF
TRBJ2-7 TRBV28 . . TGTGCCAGCAGTAGGGACTTCCCCATCGGGTACGAGCAGTACTTC CASSRDFPIGYEQYF
TRBJ1-3 TRBV18 . . TGTGCCAGCTCACCGCCCGGGGGAGGAAACACCATATATTTT CASSPPGGGNTIYF
TRBJ1-5 TRBV6-1 . . TGTGCCAGCAGTCAGCTGGTATATAGCAATCAGCCCCAGCATTTT CASSQLVYSNQPQHF
TRBJ1-1 TRBV5-1 . . TGCGCCAGCAGCAGTGGACAGAGAAAGAACACTGAAGCTTTCTTT CASSSGQRKNTEAFF
TRBJ2-3 TRBV11-3 . . TGTGCCAGCAGCCCTGCCACTAATGACCGGGACGGCTTGGCAGATACGCAGTATTTT CASSPATNDRDGLADTQYF
TRBJ2-7 TRBV28 . . TGTGCCAGCAGTTTATCTCCAAGCTCCTACGAGCAGTACTTC CASSLSPSSYEQYF
TRBJ2-2 TRBV7-6 . TRBD2 TGTGCCAGCAGCAGCGGACTAGCATCGGACACCGGGGAGCTGTTTTTT CASSSGLASDTGELFF
TRBJ2-1 TRBV5-1 . . TGCGCCAGCAGCCCAAACAATGAGCAGTTCTTC CASSPNNEQFF
TRBJ1-1 TRBV4-1 . . TGCGCCAGCAGCCAAGTGCCCCGCGGGATCACTGAAGCTTTCTTT CASSQVPRGITEAFF
TRBJ1-1 TRBV5-6 . . TGTGCCAGCAGCTTGGTATCGGGTTCTGAAGCTTTCTTT CASSLVSGSEAFF
TRBJ1-2 TRBV23-1 . . TGCGCCAGCAGTCAGCCGGTCTGGACAGCCCGTAATGGCTACACCTTC CASSQPVWTARNGYTF
TRBJ2-7 TRBV18 . . TGTGCCAGCTCACCGGGAGGTGCTCCCTACGAGCAGTACTTC CASSPGGAPYEQYF
TRBJ1-2 TRBV7-9 . . TGTGCCAGCAGCTTAGGCTTACAGGGTGGACGGGTCTATGGCTACACCTTC CASSLGLQGGRVYGYTF
TRBJ1-1 TRBV29-1 . . TGCAGCGTTATGGGAAGTCAGCTCATGAACACTGAAGCTTTCTTT CSVMGSQLMNTEAFF
TRBJ1-4 TRBV2 . . TGTGCCAGCATGCAGTTGGGGGGCTGGAGTGAAAAACTGTTTTTT CASMQLGGWSEKLFF
TRBJ2-3 TRBV5-1 . . TGCGCCAGCAGCAAGACACCCTCGAGCACAGATACGCAGTATTTT CASSKTPSSTDTQYF
TRBJ2-1 TRBV5-1 . . TGCGCCAGCAGCTTGGGGGTCTCCTACAATGAGCAGTTCTTC CASSLGVSYNEQFF
TRBJ1-6 TRBV6-6 . . TGTGCCAGCAGTTTACCCCCGGGACACTTTAATTCACCCCTCCACTTT CASSLPPGHFNSPLHF
TRBJ2-2 TRBV4-1 . . TGCGCCAGCAGCCACGACCAGGAAAACACCGGGGAGCTGTTTTTT CASSHDQENTGELFF
TRBJ2-1 TRBV6-1 . . TGTGCCAGCAGTGAAGGCGGTATAAGGCCCTACAATGAGCAGTTCTTC CASSEGGIRPYNEQFF
TRBJ2-7 TRBV10-1 . . TGCGCCAGCAGTGAGTCGAACCATAAGCAGTACTTC CASSESNHKQYF
TRBJ2-7 TRBV18 . . TGTGCCAGCTCACCACCTGGGGGAATGGCCGAGCAGTACTTC CASSPPGGMAEQYF
TRBJ1-1 TRBV5-1 few . TGCGCCAGCAGCTTGGACCTCCGGTCGGGCACTGAAGCTTTCTTT CASSLDLRSGTEAFF
TRBJ1-5 TRBV18 . . TGTGCCAGCTCACCACAGAAGACAGGAAACAATCAGCCCCAGCATTTT CASSPQKTGNNQPQHF
TRBJ2-7 TRBV4-1 . TRBD2 TGCGCCAGCAGCCAGCCAGCCGGGAGGAGTTACTACGAGCAGTACTTC CASSQPAGRSYYEQYF
TRBJ2-5 TRBV5-1 once . TGCGCCAGCAGCCTGGACAGACAAGAGACCCAGTACTTC CASSLDRQETQYF
TRBJ2-5 TRBV7-9 . . TGTGCCAGCAGCCTAACAGACAGTGAAGAGACCCAGTACTTC CASSLTDSEETQYF